This T cell receptor beta chain came from a study of blood T cell repertoires in COVID-19. As originally analysed: Reference gene primer amplification yielded estimated nucleated cell counts. The method was immunoSEQ multiplex PCR; TCRdb's version includes in-frame clones alone and lacks a portion of them. V, J and clone size derive from that table, while D and trimming were established from the DNA sequence. The sample shows 250,000 to 400,000 clones, 85% to 90% of them seen only once. Between the trimmed V and J ends, which lost 4 bases and 5 bases, there was a span of 16 bases. Germline loops: CDR1 SQVTM, CDR2 ANQGSEA. CDR3 size: 14 residues.

The sequence derives from a young woman with COVID-19, enrolled during active disease. Input material: peripheral blood. The chain uses TRBV29-1 and TRBJ2-3; TRBD1 might be the D (5 bases). CDR3: CSVGVQGFRDTQYF. The CDR3, as DNA: TGCAGCGTTGGGGTTCAGGGTTTTAGAGATACGCAGTATTTT.